The TCR beta chain described here comes from a study of cytomegalovirus exposure and HLA in healthy donors. The CDR3 length is 14 residues. CDR1 is SGHVS and CDR2 is FQNEAQ in the germline V gene. V lost 5 bases to trimming and J lost 6 bases, with 16 bases between them. With regard to this clone: As yet, its antigen is unknown.

Study findings and constraints: Most TCR sequences proved rare, with some public TCRs found in many donors. Diagnosis of cytomegalovirus status made by the classifier reportedly showed high specificity and sensitivity.

It was with 60 Vbeta and 13 Jbeta primers that the PCR ran. The assay was immunoSEQ multiplex PCR, and TCRdb's table has in-frame clones only and misses some. Of over 150,000 clones listed, around 75% are singletons. The J gene is TRBJ1-1, the V gene TRBV7-8; TRBD1 might be the D (5 bases). Material: PBMCs. The TCR comes from a human donor in good health. CDR3 nucleotides: TGTGCCAGCAGCCAAATTTGGGGGAGGGCTGAAGCTTTCTTT. Protein product: CASSQIWGRAEAFF.